The 5 T cell receptor beta chains listed next were all sequenced from one sample in a study of CD8+CD57+ T cells in acquired aplastic anemia. TCR beta VDJ and CDR3 profiling used genomic DNA as template. MiXCR was run by TCRdb on the reads, yielding one entry per CDR3 protein. The table has about 160,000 distinct CDR3 sequences, 35% to 55% seen once. Sequencing was performed on sorted CD4+, CD8+, or CD8+CD57+ T cells (not recorded which) from PBMCs. These receptors all come from a human donor in good health.

V and J are TRBV12-5 and TRBJ2-3, with D tentatively TRBD2 (5 bases). Between the trimmed V and J ends, which lost 5 bases and 4 bases, there was a span of 13 bases. The CDR3 contains 14 residues. Germline V gene sequence: CDR1 LGHNT, CDR2 FRNRAP. CDR3 sequence reads: CASGGRTRADTQYF. CDR3 sequence (DNA): TGTGCTAGTGGTGGAAGAACTAGAGCAGATACGCAGTATTTT.

The V call is TRBV7-3, the J call TRBJ2-1; 12 nucleotides agree with TRBD2. The CDR3 sequence is 18 residues long. Germline values: CDR1 SGHTA, CDR2 FQGTGA. After removal of 1 base from V and 4 bases from J, the junction contained 8 bases not matched to a gene. The chain's CDR3 is CASSLRATGTSGYNEQFF. The DNA for the CDR3 is TGTGCCAGCAGCTTAAGGGCCACTGGGACTAGCGGGTACAATGAGCAGTTCTTC.

The chain recombines TRBV2 with TRBJ2-5, with TRBD2 matching 7 bases. In germline, CDR1 is SNHLY, CDR2 FYNNEI. Unmatched junction bases numbered 7, after V lost 3 bases and J lost 3 bases. The CDR3 runs 15 residues. CDR3 residues: CASSEWGGREETQYF. The CDR3 DNA sequence: TGTGCCAGCAGTGAGTGGGGAGGGAGGGAAGAGACCCAGTACTTC. The full variable domain, in which reference TRBV2 and TRBJ2-5 provide the parts outside the CDR3, is EPEVTQTPSHQVTQMGQEVILRCVPISNHLYFYWYRQILGQKVEFLVSFYNNEISEKSEIFDDQFSVERPDGSNFTLKIRSTKLEDSAMYFCASSEWGGREETQYFGPGTRLLVL.

The table lists this clonotype with a few counts. The gene calls are TRBV28 and TRBJ2-1; TRBD2 matches at 10 bases. CDR3 length: 15 residues. With 11 bases clipped from V and 15 bases from J, the junction kept 22 bases outside the gene matches. Germline V gene data show CDR1 as MDHEN and CDR2 as SYDVKM. The CDR3 spells CAADPGLAGDWGPFF. CDR3 DNA sequence: TGTGCCGCTGACCCCGGTCTAGCGGGAGATTGGGGTCCGTTCTTC.

Worth noting for this clonotype: It may be a read error: a sequence one base away is much more abundant. J is TRBJ2-7 and V is TRBV6-2 or TRBV6-3; D unclear. The V gene lost 2 bases and the J gene lost 1 base, with 9 bases spanning the gap. The CDR3 contains 14 residues. Germline V CDR1 and CDR2: MNHEY, SVGEGT. CDR3 residues: CASSYGLGSYEQYF. DNA of the CDR3: TGTGCCAGCAGTTACGGGTTGGGTTCCTACGAGCAGTACTTC.